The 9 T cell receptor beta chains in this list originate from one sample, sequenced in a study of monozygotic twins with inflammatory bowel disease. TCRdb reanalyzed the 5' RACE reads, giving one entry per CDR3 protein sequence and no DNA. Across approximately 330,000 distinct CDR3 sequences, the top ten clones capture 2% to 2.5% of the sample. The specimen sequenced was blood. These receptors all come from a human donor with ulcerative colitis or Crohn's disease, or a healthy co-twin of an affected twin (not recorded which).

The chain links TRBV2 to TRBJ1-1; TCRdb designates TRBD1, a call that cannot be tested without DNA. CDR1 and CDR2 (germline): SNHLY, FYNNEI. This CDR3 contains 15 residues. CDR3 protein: CASSFLTGADTEAFF.

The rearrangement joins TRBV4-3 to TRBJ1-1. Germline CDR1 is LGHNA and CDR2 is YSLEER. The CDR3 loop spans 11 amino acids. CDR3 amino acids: CASRRGAEAFF.

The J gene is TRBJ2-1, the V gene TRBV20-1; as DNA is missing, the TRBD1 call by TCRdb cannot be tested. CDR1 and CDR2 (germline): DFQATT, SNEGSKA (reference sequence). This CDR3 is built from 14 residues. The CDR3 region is CSAILGAGHNEQSF.

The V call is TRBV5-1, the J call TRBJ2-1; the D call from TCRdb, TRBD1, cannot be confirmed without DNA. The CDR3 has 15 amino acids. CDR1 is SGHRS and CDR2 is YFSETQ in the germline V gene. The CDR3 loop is CASSKRTGPPLEQFF.

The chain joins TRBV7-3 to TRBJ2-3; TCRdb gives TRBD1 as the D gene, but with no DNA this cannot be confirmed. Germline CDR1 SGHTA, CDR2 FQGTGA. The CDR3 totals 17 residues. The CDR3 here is CASSLRGAGTSTDTQYF.

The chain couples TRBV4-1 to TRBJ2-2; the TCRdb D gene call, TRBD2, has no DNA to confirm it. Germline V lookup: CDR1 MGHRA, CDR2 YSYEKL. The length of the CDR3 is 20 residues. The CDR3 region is CASSHTMGRSTSSNTGELFF.

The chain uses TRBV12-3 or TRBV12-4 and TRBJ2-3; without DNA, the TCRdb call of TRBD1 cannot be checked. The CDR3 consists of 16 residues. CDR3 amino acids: CASSAGQGSNTDTQYF.

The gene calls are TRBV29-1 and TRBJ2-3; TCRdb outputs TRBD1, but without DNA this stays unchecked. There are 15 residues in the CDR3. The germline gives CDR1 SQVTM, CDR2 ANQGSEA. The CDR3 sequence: CSVEIGGAGTDTQYF.

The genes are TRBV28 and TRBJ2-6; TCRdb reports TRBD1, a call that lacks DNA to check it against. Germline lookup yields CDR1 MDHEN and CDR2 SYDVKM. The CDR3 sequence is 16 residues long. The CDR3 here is CASSLRTVSGANVLTF.